The 12 T cell receptor beta chains listed next were all sequenced from one sample in a study of T cell repertoires in cytomegalovirus infection. Their antigen targets remain unknown. One entry per CDR3 protein, called by TCRdb with MiXCR from the reads. The table has 380,000 or so distinct CDR3 sequences, about 35% seen once. The material sequenced was cultured PBMCs, taken from culture after CMV antigen stimulation. These receptor sequences come from a human donor in good health (CMV status not recorded). Some clones in this sample may be carry-over from other donors' samples.

This clonotype was seen a few times. The gene calls are TRBV6-1 and TRBJ2-2; D is unresolved. Trimming left V 2 bases short and J 6 bases short, with 7 bases between. From germline, CDR1 is MNHNS and CDR2 SASEGT. The CDR3 runs 13 residues. CDR3 amino acids: CASSEFGPGELFF. CDR3 in DNA: TGTGCCAGCAGTGAATTCGGACCCGGGGAGCTGTTTTTT.

The rearrangement joins TRBV27 to TRBJ2-3; TRBD2 matches at 8 bases. The CDR3 has 13 residues. V was clipped by 7 bases and J by 4 bases; unmatched bases: 4. Looked up from germline, CDR1 is MNHEY and CDR2 is SMNVEV (reference sequence). CDR3 region: CASKPGGPDTQYF. The CDR3, as DNA: TGTGCCAGCAAACCGGGAGGGCCAGATACGCAGTATTTT.

V is TRBV7-2 and J is TRBJ2-7; 7 positions agree with TRBD2. CDR3 length: 16 residues. J was trimmed by 2 bases and V by 6 bases; bases with no gene match: 13. CDR1 and CDR2 from the germline V gene are SGHTA and FQGNSA. The CDR3 DNA is TGTGCCAGCAGTCGTGTTGCGGGAGCCCTCGCCTACGAGCAGTACTTC. It codes for CASSRVAGALAYEQYF.

The rearrangement uses TRBV5-1 and TRBJ1-2; TRBD1 is a possible D gene (6 bases). With 2 bases removed from V and 4 bases from J, the gap between germline ends came to 12 bases. The CDR3 runs 14 residues. Germline V gives CDR1 SGHRS, CDR2 YFSETQ. CDR3 amino acids: CASSFSGQLYGYTF. The CDR3 DNA follows: TGCGCCAGCAGCTTTTCGGGACAACTCTATGGCTACACCTTC.

This clonotype was seen a handful of times. The chain uses TRBV2 and TRBJ1-1; no clear D. CDR3 size: 13 residues. Trimming took off 4 bases at V and 5 bases at J, with 11 bases between the two ends. Germline values: CDR1 SNHLY, CDR2 FYNNEI. This CDR3 is CASSVREITEAFF. For the CDR3, the DNA is TGTGCCAGCAGTGTAAGGGAAATTACTGAAGCTTTCTTT.

Many counts were recorded for this clonotype. The chain carries TRBV7-2 and TRBJ2-5; no definite D call. This CDR3 comprises 14 residues. Germline values: CDR1 SGHTA, CDR2 FQGNSA. Trimming took 0 bases from V and 2 from J, leaving 7 bases between them. CDR3 sequence: CASSLAGSQETQYF. CDR3 coding DNA: TGTGCCAGCAGCTTAGCGGGATCACAAGAGACCCAGTACTTC.

CDR3 sequence: CASSLSSGQGNTEAFF. The CDR3 DNA reads TGTGCCAGCAGCTTATCTTCGGGACAGGGGAACACTGAAGCTTTCTTT. This chain links TRBV7-2 with TRBJ1-1, with TRBD1 matching over 9 bases. Germline CDR1 and CDR2: SGHTA and FQGNSA. This CDR3 is 16 amino acids long. Trimming cost V 2 bases and J 1 base; bases outside gene matches: 5.

In the case of this clonotype: The CDR3 does not close with the conserved phenylalanine or tryptophan, likely indicating a read error. The V and J genes are TRBV6-8 and TRBJ2-3; D gene unclear. The CDR3 is 12 residues long. Germline loops: CDR1 MNHGY, CDR2 SAAAGT. Trimming took off 8 bases at V and 6 bases at J, with 12 bases between the two ends. The CDR3 sequence is CASVGVTDTQYL. DNA of the CDR3: TGTGCCAGCGTCGGCGTTACGGATACGCAGTATCTT.

This clonotype was detected only a few times. This chain joins TRBV19 and TRBJ2-1; 11 bases line up with TRBD2. Germline CDR1 is LNHDA and CDR2 is SQIVND (reference sequence). CDR3 length: 14 residues. With V trimmed by 6 bases and J by 7 bases, 5 bases remained unmatched. The CDR3 sequence is CASSTSGSQNEQFF. The CDR3, as DNA: TGTGCCAGTAGCACTAGCGGGAGTCAAAATGAGCAGTTCTTC.

The chain joins TRBV30 to TRBJ2-3; D is unresolved. Germline loops: CDR1 GTSNPN, CDR2 SVGIG (reference sequence). This CDR3 has 13 amino acids. V was clipped by 0 bases and J by 10 bases, with 14 bases between them. In nucleotides, the CDR3 is TGTGCCTGGAGTGTGCGCCATAACCTACCGCAGTATTTT. Translation: CAWSVRHNLPQYF.

In this sample, this clonotype turned up a few times. The chain couples TRBV7-2 to TRBJ2-3, with 7 bases matching TRBD1. The CDR3 covers 15 residues. The germline gives CDR1 SGHTA, CDR2 FQGNSA. Trimming took 1 base from V and 5 from J; bases not matched to a gene: 6. CDR3 nucleotides: TGTGCCAGCAGCTTAGGGCAGGGGGACGGAGATACGCAGTATTTT. Translated: CASSLGQGDGDTQYF. The full variable domain, rest sourced from reference TRBV7-2 and TRBJ2-3, is GAGVSQSPSNKVTEKGKDVELRCDPISGHTALYWYRQSLGQGLEFLIYFQGNSAPDKSGLPSDRFSAERTGGSVSTLTIQRTQQEDSAVYLCASSLGQGDGDTQYFGPGTRLTVL.

The chain has TRBV19 and TRBJ2-3; no clear D. V dropped 4 bases and J dropped 4 bases, with 12 bases sitting between them. Looked up from germline, CDR1 is LNHDA and CDR2 is SQIVND (reference sequence). This CDR3 contains 14 residues. Here the CDR3 DNA reads TGTGCCAGTAGTAGCCGTCCGGCCCCAGATACGCAGTATTTT. It codes for CASSSRPAPDTQYF.